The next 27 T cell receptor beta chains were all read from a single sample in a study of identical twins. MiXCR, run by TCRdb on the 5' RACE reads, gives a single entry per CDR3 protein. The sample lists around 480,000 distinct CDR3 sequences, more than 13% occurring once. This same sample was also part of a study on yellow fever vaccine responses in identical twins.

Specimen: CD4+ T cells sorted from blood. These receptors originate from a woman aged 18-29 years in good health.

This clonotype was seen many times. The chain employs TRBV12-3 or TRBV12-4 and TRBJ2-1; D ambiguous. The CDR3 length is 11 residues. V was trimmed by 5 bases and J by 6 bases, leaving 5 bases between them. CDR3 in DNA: TGTGCCAGCAGTCCCGCCAATGAGCAGTTCTTC. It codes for CASSPANEQFF.

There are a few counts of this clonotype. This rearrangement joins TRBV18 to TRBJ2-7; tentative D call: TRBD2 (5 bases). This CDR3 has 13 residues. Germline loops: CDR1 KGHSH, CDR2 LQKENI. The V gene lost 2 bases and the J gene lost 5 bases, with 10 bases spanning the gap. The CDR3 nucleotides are TGTGCCAGCTCACCAGGGATGCGGGACGAGCAGTACTTC. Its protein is CASSPGMRDEQYF.

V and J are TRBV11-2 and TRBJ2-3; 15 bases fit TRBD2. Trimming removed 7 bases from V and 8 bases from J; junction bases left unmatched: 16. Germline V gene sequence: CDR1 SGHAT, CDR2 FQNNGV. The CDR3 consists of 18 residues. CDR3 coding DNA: TGTGCCAGCACTCCACCGGGACTAGCGGGGGGCGGAGTCGGTACGCAGTATTTT. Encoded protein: CASTPPGLAGGGVGTQYF.

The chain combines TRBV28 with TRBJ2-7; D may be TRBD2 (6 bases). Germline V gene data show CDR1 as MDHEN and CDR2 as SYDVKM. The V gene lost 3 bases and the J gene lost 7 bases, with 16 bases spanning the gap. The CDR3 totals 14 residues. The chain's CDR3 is CASSLVEGTKEQYF. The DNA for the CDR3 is TGTGCCAGCAGTTTGGTGGAGGGGACGAAGGAGCAGTACTTC.

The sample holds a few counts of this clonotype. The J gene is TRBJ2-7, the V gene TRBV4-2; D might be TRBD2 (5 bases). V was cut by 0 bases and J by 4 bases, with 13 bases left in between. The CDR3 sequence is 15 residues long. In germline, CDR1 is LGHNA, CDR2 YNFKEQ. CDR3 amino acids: CASSQDNGVGYEQYF. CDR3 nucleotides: TGTGCCAGCAGCCAAGATAACGGGGTCGGGTACGAGCAGTACTTC.

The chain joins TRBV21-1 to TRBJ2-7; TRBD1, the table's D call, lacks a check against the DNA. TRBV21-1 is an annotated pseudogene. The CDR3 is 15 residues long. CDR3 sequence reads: CASSKEGAQGCIQYF. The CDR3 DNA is TGTGCCAGCAGCAAAGAGGGTGCCCAGGGGTGTATCCAGTACTTC.

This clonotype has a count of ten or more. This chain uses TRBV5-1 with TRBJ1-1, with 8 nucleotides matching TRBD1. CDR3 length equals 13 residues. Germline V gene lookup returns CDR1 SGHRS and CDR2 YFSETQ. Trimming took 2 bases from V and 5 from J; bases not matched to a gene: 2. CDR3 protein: CASSLQGGTEAFF. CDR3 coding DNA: TGCGCCAGCAGCTTACAGGGGGGTACTGAAGCTTTCTTT.

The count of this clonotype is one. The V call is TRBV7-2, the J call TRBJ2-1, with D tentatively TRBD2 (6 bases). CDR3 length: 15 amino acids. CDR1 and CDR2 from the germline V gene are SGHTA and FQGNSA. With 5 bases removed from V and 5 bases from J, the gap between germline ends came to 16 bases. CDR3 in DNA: TGTGCCAGCAGCCCAAGTGGAGGGCGGAACAATGAGCAGTTCTTC. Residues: CASSPSGGRNNEQFF.

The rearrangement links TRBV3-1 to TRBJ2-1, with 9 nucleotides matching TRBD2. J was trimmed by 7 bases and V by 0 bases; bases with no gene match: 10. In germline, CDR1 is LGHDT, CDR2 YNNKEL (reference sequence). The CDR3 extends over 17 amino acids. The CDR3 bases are TGTGCCAGCAGCCAAGATGCACCGGGACTAGCTGCGAATGAGCAGTTCTTC. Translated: CASSQDAPGLAANEQFF.

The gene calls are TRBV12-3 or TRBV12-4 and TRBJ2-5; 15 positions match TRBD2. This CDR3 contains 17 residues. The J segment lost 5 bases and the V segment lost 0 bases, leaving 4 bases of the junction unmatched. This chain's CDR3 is CASSLAHGTSGRETQYF. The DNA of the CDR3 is TGTGCCAGCAGTTTAGCGCACGGGACTAGCGGGAGGGAGACCCAGTACTTC.

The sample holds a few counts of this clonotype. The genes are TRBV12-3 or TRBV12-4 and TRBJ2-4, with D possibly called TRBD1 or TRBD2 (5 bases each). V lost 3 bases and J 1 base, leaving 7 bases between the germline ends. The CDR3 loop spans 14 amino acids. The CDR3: CASSFGAAKNIQYF. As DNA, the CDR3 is TGTGCCAGCAGTTTCGGGGCGGCCAAAAACATTCAGTACTTC.

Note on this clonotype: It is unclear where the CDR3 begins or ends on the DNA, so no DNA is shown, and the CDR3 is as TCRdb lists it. CDR3 loop: CASSFLAGGTYNEQFF. The chain has TRBV12-3 or TRBV12-4 and TRBJ2-1; the table's D call, TRBD1, was not checked against the DNA. The CDR3 spans 16 residues, counting both ends.

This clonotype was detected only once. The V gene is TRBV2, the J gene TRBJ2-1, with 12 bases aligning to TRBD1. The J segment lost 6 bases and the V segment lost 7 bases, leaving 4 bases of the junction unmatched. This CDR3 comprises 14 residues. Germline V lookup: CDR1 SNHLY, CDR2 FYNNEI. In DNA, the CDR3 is TGTGCCAGCAACCGGGACAGGGGGCTCAATGAGCAGTTCTTC. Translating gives CASNRDRGLNEQFF.

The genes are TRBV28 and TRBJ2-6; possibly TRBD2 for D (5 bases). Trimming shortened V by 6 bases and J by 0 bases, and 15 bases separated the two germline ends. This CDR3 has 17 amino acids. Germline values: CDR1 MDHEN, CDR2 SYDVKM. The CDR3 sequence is CASRASGFSSGANVLTF. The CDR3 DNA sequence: TGTGCCAGCAGAGCCAGCGGTTTCAGCTCTGGGGCCAACGTCCTGACTTTC.

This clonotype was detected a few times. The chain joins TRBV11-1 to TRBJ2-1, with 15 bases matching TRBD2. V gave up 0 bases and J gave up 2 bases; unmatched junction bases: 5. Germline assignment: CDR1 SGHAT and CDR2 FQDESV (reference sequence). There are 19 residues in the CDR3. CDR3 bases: TGTGCCAGCAGCTTAGCCCTAGGACTAGCGGGAGGGCCCTACAATGAGCAGTTCTTC. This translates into CASSLALGLAGGPYNEQFF.

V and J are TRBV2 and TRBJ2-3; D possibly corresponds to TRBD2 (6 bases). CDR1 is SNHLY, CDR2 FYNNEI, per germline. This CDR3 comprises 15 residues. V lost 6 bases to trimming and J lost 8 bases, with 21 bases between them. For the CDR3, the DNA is TGTGCCAGCAGGAGGGACGGGGGATATGGGGGTACGCAGTATTTT. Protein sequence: CASRRDGGYGGTQYF. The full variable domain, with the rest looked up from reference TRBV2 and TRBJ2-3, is EPEVTQTPSHQVTQMGQEVILRCVPISNHLYFYWYRQILGQKVEFLVSFYNNEISEKSEIFDDQFSVERPDGSNFTLKIRSTKLEDSAMYFCASRRDGGYGGTQYFGPGTRLTVL.

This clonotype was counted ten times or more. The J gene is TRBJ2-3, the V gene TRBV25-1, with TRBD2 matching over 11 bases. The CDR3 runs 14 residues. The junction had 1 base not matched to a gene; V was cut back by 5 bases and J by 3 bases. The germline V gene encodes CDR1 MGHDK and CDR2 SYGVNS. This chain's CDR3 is CASSIAGGTDTQYF. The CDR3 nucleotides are TGTGCCAGCAGTATAGCGGGAGGGACAGATACGCAGTATTTT. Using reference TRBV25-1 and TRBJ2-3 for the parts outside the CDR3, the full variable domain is EADIYQTPRYLVIGTGKKITLECSQTMGHDKMYWYQQDPGMELHLIHYSYGVNSTEKGDLSSESTVSRIRTEHFPLTLESARPSHTSQYLCASSIAGGTDTQYFGPGTRLTVL.

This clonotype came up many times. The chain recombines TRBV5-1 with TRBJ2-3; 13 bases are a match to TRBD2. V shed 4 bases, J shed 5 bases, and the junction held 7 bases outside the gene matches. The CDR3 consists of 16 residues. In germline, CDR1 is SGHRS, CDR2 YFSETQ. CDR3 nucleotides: TGCGCCAGCAGCGGTGGACTAGCGGGAGCTAGAGATACGCAGTATTTT. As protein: CASSGGLAGARDTQYF.

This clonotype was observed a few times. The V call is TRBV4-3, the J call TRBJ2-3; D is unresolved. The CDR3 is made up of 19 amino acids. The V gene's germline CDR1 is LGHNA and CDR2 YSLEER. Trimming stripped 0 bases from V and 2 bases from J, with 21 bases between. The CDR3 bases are TGCGCCAGCAGCCAAGACTTTATCAAAGGCCATCAGTTCACAGATACGCAGTATTTT. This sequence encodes CASSQDFIKGHQFTDTQYF.

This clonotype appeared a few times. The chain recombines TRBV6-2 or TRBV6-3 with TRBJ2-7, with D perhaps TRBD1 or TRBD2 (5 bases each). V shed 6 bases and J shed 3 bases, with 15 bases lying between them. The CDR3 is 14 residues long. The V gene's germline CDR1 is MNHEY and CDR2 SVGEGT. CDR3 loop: CASRNRDGNYEQYF. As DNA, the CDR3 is TGTGCCAGCAGGAACCGGGACGGAAACTACGAGCAGTACTTC.

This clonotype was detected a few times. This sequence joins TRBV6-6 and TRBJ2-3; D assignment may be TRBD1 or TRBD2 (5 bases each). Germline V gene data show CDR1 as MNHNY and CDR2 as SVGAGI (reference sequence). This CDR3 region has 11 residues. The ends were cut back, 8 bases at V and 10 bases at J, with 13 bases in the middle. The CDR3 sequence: CASDRGVAQYF. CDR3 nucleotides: TGTGCCAGCGACAGAGGGGTGGCGCAGTATTTT.

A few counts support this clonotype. CDR3: CASSLTSGNTYNEQFF. Written as DNA, the CDR3 is TGCGCCAGCAGCTTGACTAGCGGGAACACCTACAATGAGCAGTTCTTC. V gene TRBV5-1 combines with J gene TRBJ2-1; 10 positions match TRBD2. CDR1 is SGHRS and CDR2 is YFSETQ in the germline V gene. This CDR3 spans 16 amino acids. Unmatched junction bases numbered 3, after V lost 1 base and J lost 2 bases.

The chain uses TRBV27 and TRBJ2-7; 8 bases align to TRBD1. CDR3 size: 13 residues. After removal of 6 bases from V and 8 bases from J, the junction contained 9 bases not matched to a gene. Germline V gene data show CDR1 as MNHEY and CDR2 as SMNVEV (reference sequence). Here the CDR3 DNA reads TGTGCCAGCAGGGTCCAGGGGGCGAACCAGCAGTACTTC. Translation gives CASRVQGANQQYF.

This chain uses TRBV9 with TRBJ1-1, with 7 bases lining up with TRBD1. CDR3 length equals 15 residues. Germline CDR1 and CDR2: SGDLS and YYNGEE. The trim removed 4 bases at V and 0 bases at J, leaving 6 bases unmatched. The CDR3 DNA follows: TGTGCCAGCAGCACCCGGACAGGTTTGAACACTGAAGCTTTCTTT. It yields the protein CASSTRTGLNTEAFF.

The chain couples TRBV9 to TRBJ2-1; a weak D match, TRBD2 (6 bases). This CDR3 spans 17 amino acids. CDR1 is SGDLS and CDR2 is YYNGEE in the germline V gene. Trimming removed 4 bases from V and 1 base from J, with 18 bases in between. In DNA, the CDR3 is TGTGCCAGCAGCCCCCGCCTCGTGGGGAGGTCCTACAATGAGCAGTTCTTC. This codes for CASSPRLVGRSYNEQFF.

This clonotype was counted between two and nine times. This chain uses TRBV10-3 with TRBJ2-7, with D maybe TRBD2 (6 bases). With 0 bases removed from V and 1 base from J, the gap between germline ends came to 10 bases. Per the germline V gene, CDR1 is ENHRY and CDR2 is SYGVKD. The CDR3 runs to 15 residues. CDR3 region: CAISESEGVSYEQYF. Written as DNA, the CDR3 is TGTGCCATCAGTGAGTCGGAGGGAGTTTCCTACGAGCAGTACTTC.

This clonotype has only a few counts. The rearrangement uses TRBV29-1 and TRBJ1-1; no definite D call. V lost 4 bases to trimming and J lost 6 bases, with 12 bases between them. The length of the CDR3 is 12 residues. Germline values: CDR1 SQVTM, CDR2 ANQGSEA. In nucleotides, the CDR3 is TGCAGCGTTGTCTTAGGTCTGGCTGAAGCTTTCTTT. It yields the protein CSVVLGLAEAFF.